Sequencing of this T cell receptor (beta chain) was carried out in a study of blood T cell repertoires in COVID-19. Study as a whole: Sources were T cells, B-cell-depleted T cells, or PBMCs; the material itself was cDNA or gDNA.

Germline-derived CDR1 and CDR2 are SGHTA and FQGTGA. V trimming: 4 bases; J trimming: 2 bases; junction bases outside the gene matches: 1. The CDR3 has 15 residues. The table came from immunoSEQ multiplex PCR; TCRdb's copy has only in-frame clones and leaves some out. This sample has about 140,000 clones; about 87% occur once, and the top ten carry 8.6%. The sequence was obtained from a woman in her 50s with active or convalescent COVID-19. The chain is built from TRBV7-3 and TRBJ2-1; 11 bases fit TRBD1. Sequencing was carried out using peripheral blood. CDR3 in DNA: TGTGCCAGCAGCTGGACAGGGGGCCCCTACAATGAGCAGTTCTTC. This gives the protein CASSWTGGPYNEQFF.